A single T cell receptor (beta chain) is shown here with its context. Many counts were recorded for this clone. No cognate antigen has been identified for it. No much larger clone exists at a distance of one base, and base qualities are not known. The sample belongs to a study of blood T cell repertoires in COVID-19 (dated by TCRdb to the early 2020s). Notes on the research overall: Samples from collaborators originated in the United States, Italy and Spain and spanned both the acute and convalescent phases of COVID-19. The material from the prospective study consisted of cDNA or gDNA derived from T cells, B-cell-depleted T cells, or PBMCs. The dataset comprised deeply sampled blood TCRbeta repertoires from subjects exposed to, actively infected with, or recovered from COVID-19. The repertoires were released in a freely available public database intended as a resource for research on the immune response to SARS-CoV-2. The samples were drawn from the first 160 participants of the ongoing ImmuneRACE study and from 950 to 1,500 subjects provided by 6 global collaborators. Sample metadata almost always included a de-identified subject ID, COVID-19 status, age in years and sex. Where HLA class I and class II types were available, the types were taken from metadata supplied by the sample provider, not from assay-based typing.

CDR1 and CDR2 (SGHRS, YFSETQ) derive from the germline V gene. From its cysteine to its phenylalanine, the CDR3 spans 14 amino acids. Here the CDR3 DNA is all that survives: 42 bases in frame from base 1. V and J are truncated by 0 bases and 4 bases respectively, leaving an intervening sequence of 10 bases. TCRbeta CDR3 regions were amplified from genomic DNA using the immunoSEQ Assay, a bias-controlled multiplex PCR. The authors' analysis ran thus. The number of nucleated cells in each sample was estimated from the amplification of reference gene primers within the assay. To quantify the absolute abundance of each unique TCRbeta CDR3 rearrangement, sequence reads were collapsed and filtered. Productive Simpson clonality was computed per sample as the square root of Simpson's diversity index over productive rearrangements. This is the immuneACCESS table as TCRdb keeps it, with only in-frame sequences that have V and J called. A part of the clones is gone; compared with another copy, unresolved V genes explain less than half, and the rest is unexplained. The V and J calls and clone size were taken over from that table, and D and trimming were inferred from the DNA. A total of some 190,000 clones appear in this sample, 70% to 90% of them only once. Of the sample, approximately 11% falls within the top ten clones.

Whole blood was collected in K2EDTA tubes by collaborating institutions according to the institutions' own protocols. For TCRbeta analysis, collaborators shipped samples as frozen whole blood, isolated PBMCs, or DNA extracted from either of those sample types. Broad study findings and their caveats: Clinical and demographic metadata were provided uncurated, with the amount varying by source and participant.

Source material: peripheral blood. The V and J genes are TRBV5-1 and TRBJ1-2; the best D guess is TRBD1, with 5 bases matching. The receptor was isolated from a human donor with active or convalescent COVID-19. The donor label of this sample is uncertain. The CDR3 reads CASSLAATGYGYTF. The sequenced DNA: TGCGCCAGCAGCTTGGCCGCTACAGGCTATGGCTACACCTTC.